This T cell receptor beta chain comes out of a study of cytotoxic CD8 clonotypes in ibrutinib-treated CLL. Sequencing was designed to attain a depth spanning 1 in 200,000 to 1 in 1 million T cells. Repertoires were generated with immunoSEQ multiplex PCR, while TCRdb's copy carries only in-frame clones and drops some. The data show about 7,600 clones, around 85% seen once. Points on this clone: Its antigen is not known.

Study-wide points: Samples were collected at differing times from sustained-remission and progressing patients. Elevated clonality accompanied ibrutinib response, with a return toward baseline values at progression.

Germline V CDR1 and CDR2: SGHRS, YFSETQ. V was clipped by 2 bases and J by 7 bases, with 13 bases between them. The CDR3 consists of 13 residues. The material sequenced was PBMCs, taken before ibrutinib treatment. The rearrangement joins TRBV5-1 to TRBJ2-7; unclear D gene. The source is a human donor with chronic lymphocytic leukemia. Here the CDR3 DNA reads TGCGCCAGCAGCTTCTCGGACCCGGCGGAGCAGTACTTC. Its translation is CASSFSDPAEQYF.